Listed below are T cell receptor beta chains from one sample, sequenced in a study of spatial heterogeneity in lung cancer. MiXCR was run by TCRdb on the 5' RACE reads, yielding one entry per CDR3 protein. The table records 3,000 to 3,500 distinct CDR3 sequences, roughly 8.3% of them present only once. This specimen was lung tumor tissue, taken at surgery. Receptor source: a male donor with early-stage non-small cell lung cancer. CDR3s include the opening cysteine and the closing phenylalanine or tryptophan. Fields, in order: V gene, J gene, clone size, D gene, CDR3 protein, CDR3 DNA. The D gene is left open where the match is weak. Not every row has a clone size; where given, it reads once, few, many or a size class.

TRBV7-9	TRBJ2-1	NA	NA	CASMGGYEQFF	TGTGCCAGCATGGGGGGCTATGAGCAGTTCTTC
TRBV18	TRBJ1-1	many	TRBD1	CASSPGQGRRTEAFF	TGTGCCAGCTCACCAGGACAGGGGAGGCGAACTGAAGCTTTCTTT
TRBV24-1	TRBJ2-1	few	NA	CATSELGRNEQFF	TGTGCCACCAGTGAATTGGGGAGGAATGAGCAGTTCTTC
TRBV7-9	TRBJ2-3	NA	NA	CASSSRQPLTDTQYF	TGTGCCAGCAGCTCAAGACAGCCTCTCACAGATACGCAGTATTTT
TRBV7-6	TRBJ1-2	NA	TRBD1	CASSLGPPGQLYGYTF	TGTGCCAGCAGCTTAGGGCCCCCGGGACAGCTATATGGCTACACCTTC
TRBV4-1	TRBJ1-2	medium-sized	TRBD1	CASRRDQTGDAHGYTF	TGCGCCAGCAGACGAGACCAGACAGGGGACGCACATGGCTACACCTTC
TRBV5-4	TRBJ2-3	few	NA	CASSLVGIKYF	TGTGCCAGCAGCTTGGTGGGCATAAAGTATTTT
TRBV5-5	TRBJ1-5	many	NA	CASSFGGGQPQHF	TGTGCCAGCAGCTTTGGGGGCGGTCAGCCCCAGCATTTT
TRBV28	TRBJ2-3	many	NA	CASSPPTGLTDTQYF	TGTGCCAGCAGTCCCCCGACAGGTCTCACAGATACGCAGTATTTT
TRBV5-6	TRBJ2-7	medium-sized	NA	CASSFRPGPSYEQYF	TGTGCCAGCAGCTTCCGACCGGGACCTTCCTACGAGCAGTACTTC
TRBV15	TRBJ2-1	NA	NA	CATSRSAVGGGGYNEQFF	TGTGCCACCAGCAGATCTGCCGTTGGCGGGGGCGGCTACAATGAGCAGTTCTTC
TRBV6-2/TRBV6-3	TRBJ2-6	medium-sized	NA	CASRVQQKGPGANVLTF	TGTGCCAGCAGGGTCCAGCAAAAAGGGCCTGGGGCCAACGTCCTGACTTTC
TRBV7-9	TRBJ2-3	few	NA	CASRNRDTDTQYF	TGTGCCAGCAGAAACAGGGACACAGATACGCAGTATTTT
TRBV28	TRBJ1-4	many	NA	CASTLPRGKLFF	TGTGCCAGCACCCTACCGCGGGGGAAACTGTTTTTT
TRBV20-1	TRBJ2-7	medium-sized	NA	CSAAPRPLGYEQYF	TGCAGTGCCGCCCCCCGCCCTCTAGGTTACGAGCAGTACTTC
TRBV7-2	TRBJ2-1	few	TRBD2	CASSLASPGLAGDSSYNEQFF	TGTGCCAGCAGCTTAGCAAGTCCGGGACTAGCGGGAGATAGCTCCTACAATGAGCAGTTCTTC
TRBV5-1	TRBJ2-1	few	NA	CASSPSLKDNEQFF	TGCGCCAGCAGCCCAAGCTTAAAGGACAATGAGCAGTTCTTC
TRBV6-5	TRBJ1-2	medium-sized	NA	CASSPSSRKNGYTF	TGTGCCAGCAGTCCCTCGAGTAGAAAAAATGGCTACACCTTC
TRBV6-5	TRBJ1-1	NA	NA	CASTNRLEAFF	TGTGCCAGCACCAACAGGCTTGAAGCTTTCTTT
TRBV12-3/TRBV12-4	TRBJ1-2	medium-sized	TRBD1	CASSQQGNYGYTF	TGTGCCAGCAGTCAACAGGGGAACTATGGCTACACCTTC
TRBV11-2	TRBJ1-2	medium-sized	NA	CASSLVGPPMGYTF	TGTGCCAGCAGCTTAGTAGGGCCCCCGATGGGCTACACCTTC
TRBV5-1	TRBJ2-3	medium-sized	NA	CASSFLLTDTQYF	TGCGCCAGCAGCTTCCTACTTACAGATACGCAGTATTTT
TRBV6-5	TRBJ2-1	medium-sized	TRBD1	CASSSDRVAYNEQFF	TGTGCCAGCAGTTCCGACAGGGTCGCCTACAATGAGCAGTTCTTC
TRBV20-1	TRBJ2-3	many	NA	CSARATGWADTQYF	TGCAGTGCTAGGGCTACAGGGTGGGCAGATACGCAGTATTTT
TRBV10-3	TRBJ2-2	few	TRBD1	CAIIRAGQGSNTGELFF	TGTGCCATCATTCGCGCGGGACAGGGGTCGAACACCGGGGAGCTGTTTTTT
TRBV6-2/TRBV6-3	TRBJ2-1	medium-sized	TRBD2	CASSSPGLAAINEQFF	TGTGCCAGCAGTTCCCCGGGACTAGCGGCTATTAATGAGCAGTTCTTC
TRBV25-1	TRBJ1-2	medium-sized	TRBD1	CASSEFGTDTYTF	TGTGCCAGCAGTGAATTCGGGACAGACACCTACACCTTC
TRBV6-5	TRBJ2-3	medium-sized	NA	CASRTGYSTDTQYF	TGTGCCAGCAGAACAGGCTATAGCACAGATACGCAGTATTTT
TRBV7-2	TRBJ2-3	NA	TRBD1	CASSLPGQGDDTQYF	TGTGCCAGCAGCTTACCGGGACAGGGGGACGATACGCAGTATTTT
TRBV7-6	TRBJ2-3	medium-sized	TRBD2	CASSLAPSGGASDTQYF	TGTGCCAGCAGCTTAGCGCCAAGCGGGGGGGCATCAGATACGCAGTATTTT
TRBV18	TRBJ2-3	medium-sized	TRBD2	CASSPRGARGLAVRTDTQYF	TGTGCCAGCTCACCACGAGGAGCCCGGGGACTAGCGGTGCGCACAGATACGCAGTATTTT
TRBV6-6	TRBJ2-4	many	TRBD2	CASSYLGGGSGTQNIQYF	TGTGCCAGCAGTTATCTCGGCGGGGGTAGCGGGACGCAAAACATTCAGTACTTC
TRBV5-6	TRBJ2-5	NA	NA	CASSSQGEETQYF	TGTGCCAGCAGCTCTCAGGGAGAGGAGACCCAGTACTTC
TRBV28	TRBJ1-5	medium-sized	NA	CASSSGDQPQHF	TGTGCCAGCAGTTCAGGGGATCAGCCCCAGCATTTT
TRBV6-5	TRBJ1-1	medium-sized	NA	CASSYGARAEAFF	TGTGCCAGCAGTTACGGTGCAAGGGCTGAAGCTTTCTTT
TRBV20-1	TRBJ1-3	many	TRBD1	CSANKDRGSGNTIYF	TGCAGTGCAAACAAAGACAGGGGGTCTGGAAACACCATATATTTT
TRBV6-5	TRBJ2-5	medium-sized	NA	CASSYGRYRRDQETQYF	TGTGCCAGCAGTTACGGTCGGTATAGGAGGGACCAAGAGACCCAGTACTTC
TRBV12-3/TRBV12-4	TRBJ2-5	NA	TRBD2	CASSFGIGTKETQYF	TGTGCCAGCAGTTTCGGTATAGGGACTAAAGAGACCCAGTACTTC
TRBV9	TRBJ2-7	NA	NA	CASSVTGHSYEQYF	TGTGCCAGCAGCGTTACGGGACACTCCTACGAGCAGTACTTC
TRBV5-8	TRBJ2-3	medium-sized	NA	CASRIVADPDTQYF	TGTGCCAGCAGGATCGTCGCAGATCCAGATACGCAGTATTTT
TRBV7-2	TRBJ2-3	many	TRBD2	CASSLVGRAGDTQYF	TGTGCCAGCAGCTTGGTCGGGAGGGCCGGGGATACGCAGTATTTT
TRBV7-2	TRBJ2-2	many	NA	CASSLGNWETGELFF	TGTGCCAGCAGCTTAGGGAACTGGGAAACCGGGGAGCTGTTTTTT
TRBV20-1	TRBJ2-5	NA	TRBD2	CSASRTSGVQETQYF	TGCAGTGCTTCACGGACTAGCGGGGTTCAAGAGACCCAGTACTTC
TRBV10-2	TRBJ2-7	large	TRBD1	CASSPGTDYEQYF	TGCGCCAGCAGTCCCGGGACAGATTACGAGCAGTACTTC
TRBV20-1	TRBJ2-3	NA	TRBD2	CSARDVGGRVSSTDTQYF	TGCAGTGCTAGAGATGTGGGCGGGAGGGTTTCTAGCACAGATACGCAGTATTTT
TRBV28	TRBJ2-2	many	NA	CASSPYAYGVEGVELFF	TGTGCCAGCAGTCCGTACGCGTACGGAGTCGAGGGAGTGGAGCTGTTTTTT
TRBV14	TRBJ2-4	medium-sized	NA	CASSRTMARAKNIQYF	TGTGCCAGCAGCCGGACAATGGCGCGGGCCAAAAACATTCAGTACTTC
TRBV11-2	TRBJ2-1	medium-sized	TRBD1	CASSLGGGQGYNEQFF	TGTGCCAGCAGCTTAGGCGGGGGACAGGGCTACAATGAGCAGTTCTTC
TRBV6-6	TRBJ2-2	NA	TRBD1	CASTFRQGAITGELFF	TGTGCCAGCACCTTCCGACAGGGGGCGATCACCGGGGAGCTGTTTTTT
TRBV27	TRBJ2-7	medium-sized	TRBD2	CASSSSGRIYEQYF	TGTGCCAGCAGTTCTAGCGGGAGGATCTACGAGCAGTACTTC
TRBV23-1	TRBJ2-3	many	NA	CASSQSIGGGTALEDTQYF	TGCGCCAGCAGTCAATCAATAGGGGGCGGGACAGCCCTGGAAGATACGCAGTATTTT
TRBV30	TRBJ2-7	medium-sized	NA	CAWTLGPYEQYF	TGTGCCTGGACCCTCGGACCCTACGAGCAGTACTTC
TRBV6-1	TRBJ1-1	medium-sized	NA	CASSELGITMNTEAFF	TGTGCCAGCAGTGAATTGGGAATCACCATGAACACTGAAGCTTTCTTT
TRBV9	TRBJ2-7	medium-sized	NA	CASSPFQGGPEQYF	TGTGCCAGCAGCCCATTTCAAGGAGGGCCCGAGCAGTACTTC
TRBV7-9	TRBJ2-3	medium-sized	NA	CASSLGGMDTQYF	TGTGCCAGCAGCTTGGGCGGGATGGATACGCAGTATTTT
TRBV28	TRBJ2-7	medium-sized	TRBD1	CASSSRTGAFSYEQYF	TGTGCCAGCAGTTCCCGGACAGGGGCCTTCTCCTACGAGCAGTACTTC
TRBV7-2	TRBJ2-7	few	TRBD2	CASSTPAGVREQYF	TGTGCCAGCAGCACCCCAGCGGGGGTGCGCGAGCAGTACTTC
TRBV12-3/TRBV12-4	TRBJ2-5	few	NA	CASSLSETQYF	TGTGCCAGCAGTTTATCGGAGACCCAGTACTTC
TRBV7-9	TRBJ2-7	medium-sized	NA	CASSLVLGLSEQYF	TGTGCCAGCAGCTTAGTACTCGGCCTCTCCGAGCAGTACTTC